This T cell receptor beta chain is from a study of blood T cell repertoires in COVID-19. Across the whole study: Specimens from acute and convalescent COVID-19 originated in the United States, Italy and Spain. Sources were T cells, B-cell-depleted T cells, or PBMCs; the material itself was cDNA or gDNA.

Germline CDR1 is SGHVS and CDR2 is FQNEAQ. Trimming cost V 3 bases and J 1 base, with 7 bases left between them. This CDR3 comprises 13 residues. How the authors handled the data: Amplified reference gene primers provided the basis for estimating nucleated cell counts. Libraries were prepared by immunoSEQ multiplex PCR; TCRdb keeps only in-frame clonotypes and omits some of them. Clone size and the V and J calls come from that table; the DNA yielded D and trimming. This table holds 35,000 to 45,000 clones, around nine tenths found once. The specimen was peripheral blood. The chain employs TRBV7-8 and TRBJ2-7; no firm D call. The receptor was derived from a human donor in a cohort sampled during active COVID-19. In DNA form, the CDR3 reads TGTGCCAGCAGCTTTCTGACTTCCTACGAGCAGTACTTC. Its translation is CASSFLTSYEQYF. Full variable domain (rest looked up from reference TRBV7-8 and TRBJ2-7): GAGVSQSPRYKVAKRGQDVALRCDPISGHVSLFWYQQALGQGPEFLTYFQNEAQLDKSGLPSDRFFAERPEGSVSTLKIQRTQQEDSAVYLCASSFLTSYEQYFGPGTRLTVT.